This T cell receptor (beta chain) comes out of a study of cytomegalovirus exposure and HLA in healthy donors. Study-wide results and limits: The dataset shows that most TCR sequences were rare, while some public TCRs occurred in many donors. The study recorded over 150 TCR beta chains that were cytomegalovirus-associated. Cytomegalovirus status, reportedly, was diagnosed with high specificity and sensitivity by the classifier.

The V end was cut by 3 bases, the J end by 1 base, with 12 bases between. Germline loops: CDR1 MNHEY, CDR2 SVGAGI. The CDR3 has 15 residues. Assay: immunoSEQ multiplex PCR; the TCRdb copy retains only in-frame clones and omits some. The repertoire consists of about 160,000 clones, with about 88% occurring once and the leading ten covering about 3%. A word on this clone: Its antigen remains unidentified.

The J gene is TRBJ1-1, the V gene TRBV6-5; D ambiguous. The sample taken for sequencing was PBMCs. This receptor was obtained from a man younger than 35 in good health and CMV-seronegative. CDR3 loop: CASSYSFSRNTEAFF. The CDR3 nucleotides read TGTGCCAGCAGTTATTCGTTCTCGAGGAACACTGAAGCTTTCTTT.